This T cell receptor beta chain was retrieved from a study of cytomegalovirus exposure and HLA in healthy donors (TCRdb year 2017). For the study in its entirety: According to an earlier analysis of 587 of the donors, about 179 million T cells yielded roughly 100 million unique TCR beta sequences and around 300 Gb of sequence data. The genetic ancestry cluster associated with self-reported Caucasian donors included over 65% of the roughly 360 genotyped donors. In a later genetic analysis, genome-wide SNP genotypes for about 65% of the roughly 670 donors were used, and that subset was treated as a discovery cohort. Besides the first cohort of roughly 700 subjects, a separate validation cohort made up of roughly 130 different subjects was used. In the later analysis, no new phenotypic data were used to find candidate immune exposures; instead, reliance was placed on TCR beta sequences and their occurrence across donors. The aim of the study was to test whether cataloging public T cell receptors could identify signatures of past pathogen exposure. The study used immunosequencing to profile the T cell repertoires of some 600 subjects and linked those repertoires to cytomegalovirus serostatus. Alongside the repertoire data, information on donor age, sex, ethnicity and CMV serostatus was compiled. An early release covering some 640 HLA-typed donors comprised approximately 290 gigabases of sequencing data and around 80 million unique TCR sequences. Typing coverage varied by locus: about 620-630 donors for A, B, C, DRB1 and DQB1; about 520 for DQA1; approximately 570 for DPA1; under 490 for DPB1. Every repertoire in the discovery cohort had been generated on one and the same sequencing platform. To study patterns of TCR occurrence, a later analysis re-analyzed previously published TCR beta repertoires from around 670 donors and added high-resolution HLA genotyping. An earlier analysis of about 620 of the donors applied high-throughput TCR beta sequencing to assess whether each TCR beta V gene segment acted as functional or pseudogenic. To predict cytomegalovirus infection status, the study combined high-throughput TCR immunosequencing, statistical association of individual TCRs with disease status, and machine learning. Class I and class II HLA loci were covered by the typing at four-digit resolution. Roughly five DR-DQ haplotypes were treated as single units for association and clustering because of strong linkage in the cohort. On average, approximately 250,000 unique TCR beta nucleotide sequences were sequenced per donor among about 400 genotyped donors of the cohort, with approximately 18% of those sequences being non-productive. Findings and caveats that apply to the study as a whole: Correlated functional status among segregating V segments might be attributable to linkage disequilibrium, but an unknown experimental factor could not be ruled out. In an earlier analysis of 587 of the donors, most TCR beta V segments were observed in productive rearrangements about 87% or about 30% of the time, broadly matching IMGT annotations. According to a later analysis, parvovirus B19, influenza, CMV and Epstein-Barr virus appeared linked to several top co-occurrence clusters. A few of the identified cytomegalovirus-associated TCR beta chains were confirmed in vitro to be specific for cytomegalovirus antigens. For the cohort, immune exposure information was limited to CMV serostatus. In a later analysis, TCR association rates were found to vary across HLA loci, with the most associated TCRs seen for DRB1 alleles and the fewest for HLA-C alleles. It was suggested by the authors that the approach could potentially be generalized to other disease states and immunological phenotypes. Some IMGT-functional V segments, including TRBV6-2 and TRBV6-3, could not be distinguished by the 87-base-pair reads and were therefore excluded. In a later genetic analysis, fewer N-insertions in productive TCRs were reported among donors in an Asian-associated ancestry cluster than the roughly 700-donor mean. In a later analysis, HLA-associated TCR beta chains were found to be more clonally expanded and to have lower generation probabilities than equally common non-associated chains. A further reported finding was that TCR beta sequences accurately predicted the HLA-A and HLA-B alleles for most subjects in the first cohort. Most TCR sequences were observed very rarely across donors, whereas some public TCRs were present in many individuals. In the study, roughly 160 TCR beta chains were listed as associated with cytomegalovirus. Most CMV-associated TCR beta chains appeared to be HLA-restricted in a later analysis, and the HLA associations seemed to be driven largely by CMV exposure. The presence/absence analyses assumed that sequencing depth was roughly uniform across donors, and that assumption may not be true. Because HLA typing was missing for some donors at each locus, association tests included only the typed subset. A cluster of highly shared sequence variants was judged likely to represent a technical artifact of the sequencing pipeline. Assigning TCR associations to individual alleles was difficult when HLA alleles, especially DR and DQ, strongly co-occurred. The earlier analysis of some 560 of the donors excluded approximately 17 rarely observed V segments, including chromosome 9 orphons, because counts were too low. The cohort was sequenced for TCR beta chains only, and without alpha or paired-chain data the features that could be detected were limited. An association between a missense DCLRE1C variant and V-gene and J-gene trimming of TCR beta chains was found in a later genetic analysis and replicated in an independent cohort. The classifier was reported to diagnose cytomegalovirus status with high specificity and sensitivity in both the original and validation cohorts. A later analysis associated roughly 17,000 TCR beta sequences with specific HLA alleles at a false discovery rate of 0.05.

Looking up the germline V gene yields CDR1 MRHNA and CDR2 SNTAGT. The CDR3 covers 16 residues, taking in both the cysteine and the phenylalanine. Only the CDR3 DNA stays, 48 bases, in frame from base 1. The junction carries 15 bases between V and J, which are trimmed by 3 bases and 2 bases respectively. The cohort was made up of several hundred healthy bone marrow donors. At the time of sampling, all cohort members were nominally healthy, though unrecorded immune exposures were likely present. The donor tested CMV seronegative, placing the donor among the 300 to 400 seronegative members of the cohort. Each donor provided a peripheral blood sample, and peripheral blood mononuclear cells were used for TCR beta sequencing. Genomic DNA was extracted from the blood cell samples with the Qiagen DNeasy Blood Extraction Kit. Receptor libraries were prepared by the immunoSEQ multiplex PCR assay. For the multiplex PCR, a mixture combining 60 forward primers for TCR Vbeta segments and 13 reverse primers for TCR Jbeta segments was used. A multiplex PCR assay on genomic DNA amplified the CDR3 region of rearranged TCR beta genes. Amplified TCR beta libraries were sequenced as 87-base-pair reads on the Illumina HiSeq System. The authors' pipeline ran thus. In a later analysis, tens of millions of unique TCR beta chains were counted across the approximately 640 repertoires, and roughly 10 million of these chains were shared by at least two donors. A nearest-neighbor algorithm error-corrected the raw reads and collapsed the reads into unique sequences, merging closely related sequences to remove PCR and sequencing errors. V, D and J gene segments were assigned by aligning CDR3 sequences to IMGT reference sequences. For a sequence to be retained, a match of at least six nucleotides was required to both a V gene segment and a J gene segment. Rearrangements were called productive when the CDR3 lacked stop codons and stayed in frame with V and J; all others were non-productive. CDR3 was defined by IMGT convention, running from the second conserved V-encoded cysteine to the conserved J-encoded phenylalanine. Sequences without an unambiguous match to a single V gene segment were excluded from the earlier analysis of several hundred of the donors. An earlier analysis of a few hundred of the donors classified V segments as functional when productive rearrangements were above 56.7% and as segregating when the standard deviation between donors was above 5%. To diagnose cytomegalovirus status from the catalog of TCR beta chain sequences, a statistical classification framework was built. A later analysis assigned V and J genes by comparing TCR nucleotide sequences with IMGT/GENE-DB human TR gene sequences. In a later analysis, CDR3 sequences and most-parsimonious VDJ recombination scenarios were assigned using the TCRdist pipeline. In a later analysis, each TCR beta chain was defined by its CDR3 amino acid sequence together with its V-gene family, and reads without a unique V-gene family were excluded. A later analysis removed 592 highly shared, low-generation-probability nucleotide sequences to deal with suspected cross-contamination and a sequencing artifact. For each public chain, a later analysis derived a clonal expansion index from normalized ranks of inferred template counts within each repertoire. A later analysis computed generation probabilities with a VDJ recombination model fitted to out-of-frame rearrangements, and checked the results against IGoR. Hypergeometric tests were used in a later analysis to score TCR-TCR, TCR-HLA and TCR-CMV co-occurrence, with a repertoire-size bias correction applied to the TCR pairs. False discovery rates were estimated in a later analysis by permuting HLA or CMV assignments 20 times. In a later analysis, co-occurring TCRs were grouped using DBSCAN, with TCRdist sequence similarity added in when clustering inside HLA-allele-positive subsets. For co-occurrence clustering, repertoires with fewer than 30,000 or more than 120,000 public chains were excluded, along with roughly 5 repertoires with anomalous nucleotide sharing. TCRdb limited this immuneACCESS table to in-frame rearrangements with V and J called. A share of clones is missing; checked studies link under half to unresolved V genes, and the rest is unexplained. V and J calls and clone size follow that table, whereas D and trimming were derived from the DNA. This sample comprises 130,000 or so clones, 60% to 85% of them detected only once. The biggest ten clones account for around 1.5% of the sample.

This clone was observed a few times. The antigen it recognizes is unknown. Base-call qualities are not available, and no considerably larger clone is one nucleotide away. This TCR came from a woman aged 18-29 years in good health and CMV-seronegative. The source material was PBMCs. The chain links TRBV6-4 with TRBJ2-3; D gene: possibly TRBD2, on 5 matching bases. The DNA sequence is given as TGTGCCAGCAGTGATCAGGCGGGTTCCTTCACAGATACGCAGTATTTT. It translates to CASSDQAGSFTDTQYF.